The next 24 T cell receptor beta chains were all read from a single sample in a study of cytomegalovirus exposure and HLA in healthy donors. Assay: immunoSEQ multiplex PCR; the TCRdb copy retains only in-frame clones and omits some. The sample contains about 49,000 clones, 94% of which appear only once. Sequences were obtained from PBMCs. These receptors originate from a woman younger than 35 in good health and CMV-seropositive.

As DNA, the CDR3 is TGTGCCAGCAGCCAAGAGCAGGGCGCGGTGGGATTGACCCAGTACTTC. Translated: CASSQEQGAVGLTQYF. This chain connects TRBV4-2 to TRBJ2-5; perhaps TRBD1 as D (5 bases). The length of the CDR3 is 16 residues. Germline V lookup: CDR1 LGHNA, CDR2 YNFKEQ. V was trimmed by 0 bases and J by 7 bases, leaving 18 bases between them.

CDR3 protein: CASQYRGLYNEQFF. The CDR3, as DNA: TGTGCCAGCCAATACAGGGGGCTCTACAATGAGCAGTTCTTC. The V gene is TRBV27, the J gene TRBJ2-1; the match to TRBD1 covers 9 bases. V trimming: 8 bases; J trimming: 3 bases; junction bases outside the gene matches: 5. The CDR3 length is 14 residues. Germline CDR1 MNHEY, CDR2 SMNVEV (reference sequence).

V gene TRBV30 combines with J gene TRBJ2-1, with 10 bases matching TRBD2. V trimming: 3 bases; J trimming: 4 bases; junction bases outside the gene matches: 6. Germline loops: CDR1 GTSNPN, CDR2 SVGIG (reference sequence). This CDR3 is built from 15 residues. The CDR3 DNA reads TGTGCCTGGAGGCGGACTAGCGGAGAATACAATGAGCAGTTCTTC. Translation gives CAWRRTSGEYNEQFF.

V gene TRBV7-3 combines with J gene TRBJ2-7; the D gene is possibly TRBD1 (6 bases). Trimming took 2 bases from V and 0 from J, leaving 8 bases between them. Germline-derived CDR1 and CDR2 are SGHTA and FQGTGA. This CDR3 region has 14 residues. CDR3 DNA: TGTGCCAGCAGCTTAGGGGGCGACTCCTACGAGCAGTACTTC. Translating gives CASSLGGDSYEQYF.

The chain carries TRBV9 and TRBJ1-3; D gene unclear. Germline CDR1 SGDLS, CDR2 YYNGEE. The germline V and J ends were trimmed by 3 bases and 0 bases, with 19 bases remaining between them. The CDR3 has 18 amino acids. The CDR3 nucleotides read TGTGCCAGCAGCGCATTAATCGGGTCTGGAACCTCTGGAAACACCATATATTTT. This encodes CASSALIGSGTSGNTIYF.

The genes are TRBV30 and TRBJ2-6, with 9 positions matching TRBD2. The ends lost 3 bases at V and 0 bases at J; junction bases unmatched: 6. The CDR3 loop spans 17 amino acids. Germline V lookup: CDR1 GTSNPN, CDR2 SVGIG (reference sequence). This CDR3 is CAWRRGLANSGANVLTF. The CDR3 nucleotides read TGTGCCTGGAGGAGGGGACTAGCCAACTCTGGGGCCAACGTCCTGACTTTC.

The sample holds one count of this clone. This sequence joins TRBV19 and TRBJ1-2, with D perhaps TRBD1 (5 bases). The V end was cut by 6 bases, the J end by 1 base, with 9 bases between. The CDR3 totals 13 residues. The germline V gene encodes CDR1 LNHDA and CDR2 SQIVND (reference sequence). The CDR3 region has the DNA TGTGCCAGTAGCGGGGGACTTAACTATGGCTACACCTTC. Amino acid sequence: CASSGGLNYGYTF.

This chain joins TRBV7-6 and TRBJ2-3, with D perhaps TRBD2 (5 bases). CDR3 length equals 14 residues. Trimming took 2 bases from V and 1 from J, leaving 7 bases between them. Germline CDR1 reads SGHVS; CDR2 reads FNYEAQ. The CDR3 here is CASSLRRGTDTQYF. For the CDR3, the DNA is TGTGCCAGCAGCTTAAGGCGGGGCACAGATACGCAGTATTTT. The variable domain in full, completed from reference TRBV7-6 and TRBJ2-3, reads GAGVSQSPRYKVTKRGQDVALRCDPISGHVSLYWYRQALGQGPEFLTYFNYEAQQDKSGLPNDRFSAERPEGSISTLTIQRTEQRDSAMYRCASSLRRGTDTQYFGPGTRLTVL.

The chain uses TRBV30 and TRBJ1-3, with D maybe TRBD1 (5 bases). V lost 2 bases and J 3 bases, leaving 14 bases between the germline ends. Germline V gives CDR1 GTSNPN, CDR2 SVGIG (reference sequence). The CDR3 is 15 amino acids. The CDR3 coding sequence is TGTGCCTGGAGTACCCTTAGTAGGGGTGGAAACACCATATATTTT. This codes for CAWSTLSRGGNTIYF.

This chain links TRBV27 with TRBJ2-3, with 7 bases identical to TRBD2. This CDR3 is 15 amino acids long. V shed 3 bases and J 4 bases; nucleotides not matched to a gene: 7. CDR1 is MNHEY and CDR2 is SMNVEV in the germline V gene (reference sequence). As DNA, the CDR3 is TGTGCCAGCAGTTTTCTTCTTGCGGGGGCAGATACGCAGTATTTT. As protein: CASSFLLAGADTQYF.

The rearrangement uses TRBV28 and TRBJ2-1; a weak D match, TRBD2 (6 bases). V lost 5 bases, J lost 9 bases, and 14 bases lay in between. The CDR3 runs to 13 residues. Germline V CDR1 and CDR2: MDHEN, SYDVKM. The CDR3 nucleotides are TGTGCCAGCAGTCCACCATCTAGCGTTGAGCAGTTCTTC. Amino acid sequence: CASSPPSSVEQFF. The variable domain in full, with the rest retrieved from reference TRBV28 and TRBJ2-1, is DVKVTQSSRYLVKRTGEKVFLECVQDMDHENMFWYRQDPGLGLRLIYFSYDVKMKEKGDIPEGYSVSREKKERFSLILESASTNQTSMYLCASSPPSSVEQFFGPGTRLTVL.

V is TRBV25-1 and J is TRBJ1-4; TRBD1 aligns across 7 bases. V lost 4 bases, J lost 11 bases, and 4 bases stayed unmatched. The CDR3 runs to 12 residues. Germline-derived CDR1 and CDR2 are MGHDK and SYGVNS. CDR3: CASSGMTGKLFF. As DNA, the CDR3 is TGTGCCAGCAGTGGAATGACAGGGAAACTGTTTTTT.

This clone was found a few times. The V and J genes are TRBV9 and TRBJ2-7, with 12 bases matching TRBD2. V lost 2 bases to trimming and J lost 5 bases; unmatched junction nucleotides: 5. Germline CDR1 and CDR2: SGDLS and YYNGEE. This CDR3 has 15 residues. CDR3 DNA: TGTGCCAGCAGCGTTACTAGCGGGAGGATGGACGAGCAGTACTTC. Amino acid sequence: CASSVTSGRMDEQYF.

The chain couples TRBV29-1 to TRBJ2-1; 7 bases map to TRBD1. This CDR3 region has 15 residues. Germline V gene sequence: CDR1 SQVTM, CDR2 ANQGSEA. For the CDR3, the DNA is TGCGGAGCCCACCTCCGGGACAGCCGTTACAATGAGCAGTTCTTC. As protein: CGAHLRDSRYNEQFF.

This clone was recorded once. V and J are TRBV7-6 and TRBJ2-3, with D possibly matching TRBD2 (5 bases). CDR3 length equals 18 residues. V gave up 1 base and J gave up 1 base, with 18 bases separating them. The germline CDR1 and CDR2 sequences are SGHVS and FNYEAQ. In nucleotides, the CDR3 is TGTGCCAGCAGCTTAGAGGTTTTACGAGGGCATGGCACAGATACGCAGTATTTT. Protein product: CASSLEVLRGHGTDTQYF.

The chain carries TRBV6-1 and TRBJ2-5; 9 bases map to TRBD2. V lost 6 bases and J lost 2; bases outside the gene matches: 4. The CDR3 totals 14 residues. The germline gives CDR1 MNHNS, CDR2 SASEGT. The CDR3 is CASRREGWQETQYF. In nucleotides, the CDR3 is TGTGCCAGCAGGCGGGAGGGTTGGCAAGAGACCCAGTACTTC.

The V and J genes are TRBV18 and TRBJ1-4; 7 positions match TRBD1. Losses at the gene ends were 3 bases for V and 3 bases for J; bases not matched to a gene: 7. The CDR3 has 16 amino acids. CDR1 is KGHSH, CDR2 LQKENI, per germline. CDR3 region: CASSPLAGTANEKLFF. Written as DNA, the CDR3 is TGTGCCAGCTCACCCCTAGCCGGGACAGCTAATGAAAAACTGTTTTTT.

V usage is TRBV6-1 and J usage is TRBJ1-5, with 8 bases identical to TRBD1. V shed 1 base and J 5 bases; nucleotides not matched to a gene: 4. Germline CDR1 and CDR2: MNHNS and SASEGT. The CDR3 is 15 residues long. DNA of the CDR3: TGTGCCAGCAGTGAAGAAGGACAGGGTCATCAGCCCCAGCATTTT. This encodes CASSEEGQGHQPQHF.

The V and J genes are TRBV7-3 and TRBJ1-1, with no clear D. V was pared by 1 base and J by 0 bases, with 6 bases between. This CDR3 has 14 amino acids. CDR1 and CDR2 from the germline V gene are SGHTA and FQGTGA. The CDR3 is CASSLNPMNTEAFF. The CDR3 nucleotides read TGTGCCAGCAGCTTAAATCCCATGAACACTGAAGCTTTCTTT.

This clone was recorded only once. The chain joins TRBV10-1 to TRBJ2-1; TRBD1 matches 8 bases. The trim removed 10 bases at V and 9 bases at J, leaving 5 bases unmatched. This CDR3 has 11 amino acids. CDR1 and CDR2 from the germline V gene are WNHNN and SYGVQD (reference sequence). DNA for the CDR3: TGCGCCATCAGGGGGCGTTCTGAGCAGTTCTTC. It yields the protein CAIRGRSEQFF.

This sequence joins TRBV7-9 and TRBJ2-1, with a tentative D call TRBD2 (5 bases). CDR1 is SEHNR, CDR2 FQNEAQ, per germline (reference sequence). This CDR3 contains 19 residues. Deletions cut 4 bases from V and 0 bases from J, with 22 bases between. The DNA for the CDR3 is TGTGCCAGCAGCTCCGACCCCTCGGCTTCGGGAAGCTCCTACAATGAGCAGTTCTTC. The encoded protein is CASSSDPSASGSSYNEQFF.

The chain carries TRBV2 and TRBJ2-5; TRBD2 agrees at 11 bases. V dropped 6 bases and J dropped 2; count of bases not matched to a gene: 20. There are 20 residues in the CDR3. From germline, CDR1 is SNHLY and CDR2 FYNNEI. The CDR3 loop is CASRQRLAGLTRGVQETQYF. The CDR3 nucleotides are TGTGCCAGCAGGCAGCGACTAGCGGGATTGACCCGAGGGGTACAAGAGACCCAGTACTTC.

This clone was seen a single time. DNA for the CDR3: TGTGCCACCAGCAGAGGGGCTTCAAATCATCCCACAGATACGCAGTATTTT. Its translation: CATSRGASNHPTDTQYF. The chain couples TRBV15 to TRBJ2-3; D is undetermined. The V end lost 1 base, the J end lost 2 bases, and 16 bases lay between the germline ends. The CDR3 is 17 residues long. Germline V gives CDR1 LNHNV, CDR2 YYDKDF (reference sequence).

V is TRBV6-5 and J is TRBJ2-1; 10 bases are a match to TRBD2. From germline, CDR1 is MNHEY and CDR2 SVGAGI. This CDR3 contains 15 residues. J lost 9 bases, V lost 6 bases, and 11 bases had no gene match. This CDR3 is CASRPLAGVFSEQFF. Here the CDR3 DNA reads TGTGCCAGCAGACCCCTAGCGGGAGTCTTCAGTGAGCAGTTCTTC.